This TCR beta chain was captured by sequencing in a study of lymphopenia after photon versus proton radiotherapy. The study's findings and limits: Proton therapy kept repertoires fairly stable, unlike photons, which gained effector/memory cells. A bigger post-nadir fall in TCR diversity correlated inversely with survival time in deceased patients. After the lymphocyte nadir, photon-treated repertoires showed oligoclonal expansion, especially of CD8+ Temra cells. Only patients who died were analyzed for survival; proton advantage is unproven.

The V gene's germline CDR1 is SGHRS and CDR2 YFSETQ. With 4 bases clipped from V and 0 bases from J, the junction kept 7 bases outside the gene matches. The CDR3 sequence is 18 residues long. Sequencing used immunoSEQ multiplex PCR; TCRdb keeps in-frame clones, though not all of them. The table shows roughly 18,000 clones, with more than 85% occurring only once. As concerns this clone: What it binds is unknown.

The material was peripheral blood, obtained from a patient treated with photon-based radiotherapy. The sequence derives from a woman between 35 and 50 years old with cholangiocarcinoma. The chain employs TRBV5-1 and TRBJ2-3; TRBD2 aligns across 14 bases. The DNA of the CDR3 is TGCGCCAGCAGCCCAGGACTAGCGGGAGGCACTAGCACAGATACGCAGTATTTT. This codes for CASSPGLAGGTSTDTQYF.